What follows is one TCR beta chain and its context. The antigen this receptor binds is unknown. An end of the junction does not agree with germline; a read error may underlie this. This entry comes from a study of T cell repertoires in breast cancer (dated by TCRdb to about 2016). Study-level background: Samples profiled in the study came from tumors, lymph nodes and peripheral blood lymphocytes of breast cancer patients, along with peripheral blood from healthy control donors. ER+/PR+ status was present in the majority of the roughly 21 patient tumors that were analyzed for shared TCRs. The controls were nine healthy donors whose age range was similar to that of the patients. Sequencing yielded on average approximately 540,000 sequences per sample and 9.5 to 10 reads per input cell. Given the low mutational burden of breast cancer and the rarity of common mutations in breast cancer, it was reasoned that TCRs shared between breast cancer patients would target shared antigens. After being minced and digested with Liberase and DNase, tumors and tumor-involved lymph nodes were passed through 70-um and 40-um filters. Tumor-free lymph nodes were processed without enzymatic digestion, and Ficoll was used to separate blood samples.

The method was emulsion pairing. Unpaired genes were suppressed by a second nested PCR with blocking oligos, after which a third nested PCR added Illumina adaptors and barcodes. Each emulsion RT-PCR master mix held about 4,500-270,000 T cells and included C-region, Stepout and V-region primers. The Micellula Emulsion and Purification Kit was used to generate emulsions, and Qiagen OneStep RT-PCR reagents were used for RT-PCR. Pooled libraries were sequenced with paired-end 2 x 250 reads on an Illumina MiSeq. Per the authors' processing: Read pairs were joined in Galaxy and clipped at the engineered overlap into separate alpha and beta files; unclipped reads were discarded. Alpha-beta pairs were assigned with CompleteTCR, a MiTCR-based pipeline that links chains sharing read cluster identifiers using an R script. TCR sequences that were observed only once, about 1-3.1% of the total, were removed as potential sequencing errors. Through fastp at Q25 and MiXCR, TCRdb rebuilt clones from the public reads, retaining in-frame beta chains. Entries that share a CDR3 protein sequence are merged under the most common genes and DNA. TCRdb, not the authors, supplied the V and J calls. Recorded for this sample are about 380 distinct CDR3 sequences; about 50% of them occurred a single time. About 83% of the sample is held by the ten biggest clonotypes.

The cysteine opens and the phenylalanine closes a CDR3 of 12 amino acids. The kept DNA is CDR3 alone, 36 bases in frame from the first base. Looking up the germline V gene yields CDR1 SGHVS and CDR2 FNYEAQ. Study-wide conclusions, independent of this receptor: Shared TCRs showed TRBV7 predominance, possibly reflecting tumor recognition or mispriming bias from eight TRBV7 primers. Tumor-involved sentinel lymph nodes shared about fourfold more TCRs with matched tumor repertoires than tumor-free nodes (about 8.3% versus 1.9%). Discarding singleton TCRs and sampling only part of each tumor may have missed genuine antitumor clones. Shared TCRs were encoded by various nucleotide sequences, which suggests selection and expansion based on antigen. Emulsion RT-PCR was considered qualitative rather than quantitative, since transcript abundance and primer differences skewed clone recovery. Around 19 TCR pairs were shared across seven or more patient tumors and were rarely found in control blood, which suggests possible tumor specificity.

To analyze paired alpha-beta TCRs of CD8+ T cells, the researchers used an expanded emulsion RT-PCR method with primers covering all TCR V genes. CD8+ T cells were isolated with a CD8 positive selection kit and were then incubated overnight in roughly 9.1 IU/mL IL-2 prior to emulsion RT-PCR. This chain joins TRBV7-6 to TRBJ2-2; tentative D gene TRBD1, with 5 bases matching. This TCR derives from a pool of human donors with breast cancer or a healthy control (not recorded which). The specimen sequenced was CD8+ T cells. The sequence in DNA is TGTGCCGGCAGGGTAAAGATCGGGGAGCTGTTTTTT. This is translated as CAGRVKIGELFF.